This entry concerns a single T cell receptor (beta chain). Antigen unknown. The libraries were made with immunoSEQ v3.0 at survey level. Sequencing was intended to reach roughly 40,000-50,000 T-cell genomes per sample. Here immunoSEQ multiplex PCR was the method, and the copy in TCRdb shows in-frame clones only, minus some. This table has approximately 15,000 clones, 90% to 95% appearing once. The sample originates from a study of long-term antiretroviral therapy in people with HIV. Study-level points and caveats: Comparison with controls showed narrower CDR3 length ranges in HIV repertoires.

This CDR3 spans 16 amino acids. The junction had 12 bases not matched to a gene; V was cut back by 4 bases and J by 5 bases. Germline loops: CDR1 MGHRA, CDR2 YSYEKL. This receptor was taken from a man between 60 and 75 years old with HIV. The sample consisted of unsorted PBMCs, taken 0.3 years after starting antiretroviral therapy. The V gene is TRBV4-1, the J gene TRBJ1-2; 8 bases fit TRBD1. CDR3 residues: CASSPIDRGLEYGYTF. The CDR3 coding sequence is TGCGCCAGCAGCCCCATCGACAGGGGCCTAGAATATGGCTACACCTTC.